This T cell receptor beta chain came from a study of human T cells and chemical hapten exposure. Overall study: Patients additionally received therapeutic doses of diphenylcyclopropenone on the scalp once a week, and this continued throughout the approximately 23-week study. Per-sample TCR yield variability stemmed mainly from small pooled library volume differences.

Time point specified: pre-sensitization, week 0. Treatment reported: therapeutic diphenylcyclopropenone sensitization with weekly scalp DPC. From germline, CDR1 is SGDLS and CDR2 YYNGEE. The CDR3 length is 15 residues. The J segment lost 3 bases and the V segment lost 4 bases, leaving 5 bases of the junction unmatched. One entry per CDR3 protein results from TCRdb running MiXCR on the RACE reads. The sample records some 70,000 distinct CDR3 sequences, approximately 10% being singletons. Sequenced here: whole blood, sampled in connection with sensitization to the hapten diphenylcyclopropenone (DPC). The sequence came from a woman in her forties or fifties with alopecia areata. Some clones in this sample may be carry-over from other donors' samples. The V call is TRBV9, the J call TRBJ1-5; 9 bases are shared with TRBD1. The CDR3 spells CASSRTGDNNQPQHF. The DNA for the CDR3 is TGTGCCAGCAGCCGGACAGGGGACAACAATCAGCCCCAGCATTTT.